One sample yielded the 28 T cell receptor beta chains listed below, sequenced in a study of human T cells and chemical hapten exposure (dated by TCRdb to the early 2020s). Interpreted using the paper, the time point label stands for: patch test 2, 6 weeks after DPC sensitization. In the paper's terms, the treatment or condition label means: therapeutic diphenylcyclopropenone sensitization with weekly scalp DPC. Library method: RACE. TCRdb shows the sequencer as NextSeq 500. The public reads were quality trimmed at Q25 with fastp and then assembled into clones with MiXCR by TCRdb, keeping productive beta chains. Under each unique CDR3 protein, matching rows form one entry showing the most common genes and DNA. The sample includes roughly 52,000 distinct CDR3 sequences, with just under 10% observed a single time. Of the sample, 1.5% to 2% is held by the ten largest clones. Sequences were derived from whole blood, sampled in connection with sensitization to the hapten diphenylcyclopropenone (DPC). These receptors were collected from a woman aged 45-65 years with alopecia areata. Some clones in this sample may be carry-over from other donors' samples.

The rearrangement joins TRBV2 to TRBJ1-6; possible D gene TRBD1, 5 bases. CDR3 length: 14 amino acids. With 9 bases removed from V and 4 bases from J, the gap between germline ends came to 13 bases. Germline assignment: CDR1 SNHLY and CDR2 FYNNEI. The CDR3 DNA follows: TGTGCCAGTGCCCGGGACCCATATAATTCACCCCTCCACTTT. This codes for CASARDPYNSPLHF.

Note on this clonotype: A junction boundary mismatches the germline segment, possibly from a read error. The chain carries TRBV7-7 and TRBJ2-1; 11 nucleotides agree with TRBD2. This CDR3 comprises 18 residues. CDR1 and CDR2 (germline): SSHAT, FNYEAQ (reference sequence). CDR3 amino acids: CASSPRRTGTSGYNEQFF. DNA for the CDR3: TGTGCTAGCAGCCCTCGCCGAACCGGGACTAGCGGCTACAATGAGCAGTTCTTC.

The chain couples TRBV11-2 to TRBJ2-5; D is possibly TRBD1 or TRBD2 (5 bases each). This CDR3 comprises 16 residues. Trimming shortened V by 1 base and J by 1 base, and 13 bases separated the two germline ends. Germline V CDR1 and CDR2: SGHAT, FQNNGV. The CDR3: CASSLAKARGQETQYF. The CDR3 nucleotides are TGTGCCAGCAGCTTAGCAAAAGCGAGGGGCCAAGAGACCCAGTACTTC.

The chain recombines TRBV10-1 with TRBJ1-5; D is undetermined. The length of the CDR3 is 12 residues. Trimming took 3 bases from V and 7 from J, leaving 7 bases between them. In germline, CDR1 is WNHNN, CDR2 SYGVQD (reference sequence). This CDR3 is CASSEGQQPQHF. CDR3 in DNA: TGCGCCAGCAGTGAAGGTCAACAGCCCCAGCATTTT.

This clonotype was recorded at least ten times. The rearrangement links TRBV27 to TRBJ1-4; unclear D gene. The length of the CDR3 is 12 residues. V dropped 7 bases and J dropped 8 bases, with 11 bases sitting between them. CDR1 MNHEY and CDR2 SMNVEV come from the germline V gene (reference sequence). The CDR3 DNA reads TGTGCCAGCAAAGAGGCGGGCGAAAAACTGTTTTTT. As protein: CASKEAGEKLFF.

Many counts were recorded for this clonotype. The gene calls are TRBV6-6 and TRBJ2-7, with 7 positions matching TRBD1. CDR1 MNHNY and CDR2 SVGAGI come from the germline V gene (reference sequence). The V segment lost 5 bases and the J segment 2 bases; nucleotides outside the gene matches: 6. The CDR3 length is 14 residues. Written as DNA, the CDR3 is TGTGCCAGCAGTCACCGGGACAGCCCCTACGAGCAGTACTTC. It yields the protein CASSHRDSPYEQYF.

This clonotype appeared many times. The rearrangement uses TRBV6-5 and TRBJ2-1; a weak D match, TRBD2 (6 bases). This CDR3 is 15 amino acids long. CDR1 and CDR2 (germline): MNHEY, SVGAGI. V was cut by 2 bases and J by 7 bases, with 15 bases left in between. CDR3 loop: CASSYRLNRGNEQFF. The CDR3 bases are TGTGCCAGCAGTTACCGACTAAACCGGGGGAATGAGCAGTTCTTC.

This clonotype showed up just a few times. V and J are TRBV12-3 or TRBV12-4 and TRBJ1-6; 9 positions agree with TRBD1. The CDR3 length is 15 residues. Germline trimming cut 11 bases from V and 1 base from J; bases unmatched to any gene: 6. CDR3 nucleotides: TGTGCCGGCGACAGGGGGTTATCCTATAATTCACCCCTCCACTTT. Translating gives CAGDRGLSYNSPLHF.

The table lists this clonotype with many counts. The J gene is TRBJ1-1, the V gene TRBV7-9; the D is unclear. CDR1 is SEHNR, CDR2 FQNEAQ, per germline (reference sequence). The V end was cut by 5 bases, the J end by 1 base, with 8 bases between. This CDR3 has 13 residues. The DNA of the CDR3 is TGTGCCAGCAGCATACAATCGAACACTGAAGCTTTCTTT. It specifies CASSIQSNTEAFF. The entire variable domain, with the rest obtained from reference TRBV7-9 and TRBJ1-1, is as follows: DTGVSQNPRHKITKRGQNVTFRCDPISEHNRLYWYRQTLGQGPEFLTYFQNEAQLEKSRLLSDRFSAERPKGSFSTLEIQRTEQGDSAMYLCASSIQSNTEAFFGQGTRLTVV.

This clonotype was counted many times. The chain uses TRBV12-3 or TRBV12-4 and TRBJ2-1, with 7 bases that match TRBD2. CDR3 length equals 13 residues. The trim removed 6 bases at V and 5 bases at J, leaving 4 bases unmatched. In DNA, the CDR3 is TGTGCCAGCAGGAGCGGGAAGGACAATGAGCAGTTCTTC. This sequence encodes CASRSGKDNEQFF.

The V call is TRBV20-1, the J call TRBJ2-3; 7 positions match TRBD2. This CDR3 contains 13 residues. CDR1 DFQATT and CDR2 SNEGSKA come from the germline V gene (reference sequence). The trim removed 2 bases at V and 6 bases at J, leaving 5 bases unmatched. DNA for the CDR3: TGCAGTGCTAGAACACTAGCGAGGGATACGCAGTATTTT. Residues: CSARTLARDTQYF.

The gene calls are TRBV20-1 and TRBJ2-5; unclear D gene. The germline V and J ends were trimmed by 5 bases and 1 base, with 8 bases remaining between them. This CDR3 contains 12 residues. Germline loops: CDR1 DFQATT, CDR2 SNEGSKA (reference sequence). In DNA, the CDR3 is TGCAGTGCTCGGACCTTCCAAGAGACCCAGTACTTC. Protein: CSARTFQETQYF.

The CDR3 here is CASRELSPVPPFF. The DNA for the CDR3 is TGTGCCAGCAGGGAACTTAGCCCTGTTCCACCTTTCTTT. This chain uses TRBV7-9 with TRBJ1-1; no firm D call. CDR1 is SEHNR and CDR2 is FQNEAQ in the germline V gene (reference sequence). V lost 6 bases and J 12 bases, leaving 20 bases between the germline ends. This CDR3 spans 13 amino acids.

The sample holds a few counts of this clonotype. The V gene is TRBV19, the J gene TRBJ1-5; unclear D gene. Per the germline V gene, CDR1 is LNHDA and CDR2 is SQIVND (reference sequence). The V end was cut by 6 bases, the J end by 2 bases, with 17 bases between. The CDR3 consists of 16 residues. CDR3 nucleotides: TGTGCCAGTAGCCCGGAAGAGGAGCCCGGCAATCAGCCCCAGCATTTT. This gives the protein CASSPEEEPGNQPQHF. The full variable domain, rest sourced from reference TRBV19 and TRBJ1-5, is DGGITQSPKYLFRKEGQNVTLSCEQNLNHDAMYWYRQDPGQGLRLIYYSQIVNDFQKGDIAEGYSVSREKKESFPLTVTSAQKNPTAFYLCASSPEEEPGNQPQHFGDGTRLSIL.

The rearrangement links TRBV19 to TRBJ2-7; no clear D. CDR1 is LNHDA and CDR2 is SQIVND in the germline V gene (reference sequence). The CDR3 is made up of 13 amino acids. The V end lost 6 bases, the J end lost 0 bases, and 9 bases lay between the germline ends. The CDR3 coding sequence is TGTGCCAGTAGATCGGGCAGCTCCTACGAGCAGTACTTC. Amino acids: CASRSGSSYEQYF.

This rearrangement joins TRBV6-2 or TRBV6-3 to TRBJ2-1; 7 positions match TRBD1. J lost 4 bases, V lost 5 bases, and 5 bases had no gene match. This CDR3 is built from 14 residues. Germline V CDR1 and CDR2: MNHEY, SVGEGT. This chain's CDR3 is CASSRTGVYNEQFF. CDR3 bases: TGTGCCAGCAGTCGGACAGGTGTTTACAATGAGCAGTTCTTC.

This clonotype showed up many times. J is TRBJ2-7 and V is TRBV6-1; no clear D. The ends were cut back, 5 bases at V and 4 bases at J, with 12 bases in the middle. Per the germline V gene, CDR1 is MNHNS and CDR2 is SASEGT. The CDR3 sequence is 13 residues long. The CDR3 is CASSLRPEYEQYF. The DNA of the CDR3 is TGTGCCAGCAGTCTGCGCCCCGAATACGAGCAGTACTTC.

This chain uses TRBV18 with TRBJ2-4; 8 bases match TRBD2. The CDR3 runs 17 residues. Germline-derived CDR1 and CDR2 are KGHSH and LQKENI. Unmatched junction bases numbered 6, after V lost 2 bases and J lost 0 bases. Here the CDR3 DNA reads TGTGCCAGCTCACCAAGCGGGAGTGGGATAGCCAAAAACATTCAGTACTTC. This gives the protein CASSPSGSGIAKNIQYF.

The chain joins TRBV6-4 to TRBJ2-6, with no clear D. V dropped 6 bases and J dropped 2 bases, with 5 bases sitting between them. Per the germline V gene, CDR1 is MRHNA and CDR2 is SNTAGT. CDR3 length equals 13 residues. In DNA form, the CDR3 reads TGTGCCAGCAGCCAGACTGGGGCCAACGTCCTGACTTTC. This translates into CASSQTGANVLTF.

This clonotype ranks as medium-sized (0.01 to 0.1%). This chain uses TRBV18 with TRBJ1-1; D gene ambiguous. Trimming took off 6 bases at V and 2 bases at J, with 4 bases between the two ends. The germline V gene encodes CDR1 KGHSH and CDR2 LQKENI. The CDR3 loop spans 11 amino acids. CDR3 protein: CASSPNTEAFF. CDR3 sequence (DNA): TGTGCCAGCTCCCCCAACACTGAAGCTTTCTTT.

The rearrangement links TRBV6-2 or TRBV6-3 to TRBJ2-7, with 7 bases lining up with TRBD2. The CDR3 is 16 amino acids. The J segment lost 5 bases and the V segment lost 6 bases, leaving 16 bases of the junction unmatched. Germline CDR1 reads MNHEY; CDR2 reads SVGEGT. Here the CDR3 DNA reads TGTGCCAGCAGACCCTACCTTACGGCTAGCGGCGACGAGCAGTACTTC. Its protein product is CASRPYLTASGDEQYF.

This clonotype was seen only a few times. This chain connects TRBV6-6 to TRBJ1-5; 9 bases match TRBD1. Germline assignment: CDR1 MNHNY and CDR2 SVGAGI (reference sequence). Losses at the gene ends were 6 bases for V and 2 bases for J; bases not matched to a gene: 8. There are 16 residues in the CDR3. The CDR3 coding sequence is TGTGCCAGCAGCATCCACAGGGGGCGCGGCAATCAGCCCCAGCATTTT. Translating gives CASSIHRGRGNQPQHF.

A few counts support this clonotype. CDR3 DNA: TGTGCCAGCAGGGCAGGACTCGGCTCCTACGAGCAGTACTTC. Encoded protein: CASRAGLGSYEQYF. The chain recombines TRBV7-2 with TRBJ2-7; perhaps TRBD2 as D (5 bases). Germline lookup yields CDR1 SGHTA and CDR2 FQGNSA. V was shortened by 6 bases and J by 0 bases, with 12 bases between the two germline ends. The CDR3 length is 14 residues.

In this sample, this clonotype turned up many times. CDR3 nucleotides: TGCGCCAGCAGCTTGGCCCCTGCGGGACGGAACAATGAGCAGTTCTTC. Amino acid sequence: CASSLAPAGRNNEQFF. The V and J genes are TRBV5-1 and TRBJ2-1; D is possibly TRBD2 (6 bases). From germline, CDR1 is SGHRS and CDR2 YFSETQ. This CDR3 has 16 amino acids. Trimming removed 0 bases from V and 5 bases from J, with 15 bases in between.

Many counts were recorded for this clonotype. This chain joins TRBV20-1 and TRBJ1-1; D is undetermined. The CDR3 is made up of 11 amino acids. Trimming pared 4 bases from V and 1 base from J, leaving 4 bases between. The germline V gene has CDR1 DFQATT and CDR2 SNEGSKA (reference sequence). The CDR3 region has the DNA TGCAGTGCTATTGCGAACACTGAAGCTTTCTTT. Translated: CSAIANTEAFF.

This clonotype was seen only a few times. CDR3 residues: CASSLNALEGNSPLHF. CDR3 nucleotides: TGTGCCAGCAGTTTAAATGCTCTTGAAGGGAATTCACCCCTCCACTTT. The V gene is TRBV28, the J gene TRBJ1-6; unclear D gene. Per the germline V gene, CDR1 is MDHEN and CDR2 is SYDVKM. With 2 bases removed from V and 7 bases from J, the gap between germline ends came to 15 bases. The CDR3 is 16 amino acids.

This clonotype occurred a few times. J is TRBJ2-1 and V is TRBV20-1; 8 bases are a match to TRBD2. Germline CDR1 and CDR2: DFQATT and SNEGSKA (reference sequence). The CDR3 runs 17 residues. V shed 0 bases and J 4 bases; nucleotides not matched to a gene: 11. CDR3 residues: CSARDIQSGGSYNEQFF. The CDR3 nucleotides read TGCAGTGCTAGAGATATTCAGTCGGGGGGGTCTTACAATGAGCAGTTCTTC.

This clonotype was counted only a few times. This rearrangement joins TRBV3-1 to TRBJ2-5; D is uncertain. CDR3 size: 14 residues. CDR1 LGHDT and CDR2 YNNKEL come from the germline V gene (reference sequence). V was pared by 1 base and J by 5 bases, with 11 bases between. Written as DNA, the CDR3 is TGTGCCAGCAGCCAAGTCGGTTCTGGGGAGACCCAGTACTTC. Amino acids: CASSQVGSGETQYF.